The 10 T cell receptor beta chains below were found in one sample sequenced in a study of blood T cell repertoires in COVID-19. The data were produced by immunoSEQ multiplex PCR, yet TCRdb's version contains in-frame clones alone and is incomplete. The repertoire holds 200,000 to 300,000 clones, with approximately 90% as singletons. The specimen was PBMCs or T cells enriched from blood (not recorded which). These receptor sequences come from a woman in her thirties who had recovered from COVID-19.

The J gene is TRBJ1-2, the V gene TRBV4-2, with 10 bases fitting TRBD1. Germline CDR1 and CDR2: LGHNA and YNFKEQ. The V gene end was trimmed by 4 bases and the J gene end by 4 bases; junction bases not matched to a gene: 15. The CDR3 is 18 residues long. CDR3 coding DNA: TGTGCCAGCAGCCCGTATAAAGAAGGGACAGGGGTAGGCTATGGCTACACCTTC. Protein product: CASSPYKEGTGVGYGYTF.

The chain combines TRBV20-1 with TRBJ1-2, with 7 positions matching TRBD1. This CDR3 spans 13 amino acids. V gave up 3 bases and J gave up 8 bases; unmatched junction bases: 9. The V gene's germline CDR1 is DFQATT and CDR2 SNEGSKA (reference sequence). This CDR3 reads CSASTGQAIGYTF. The CDR3, as DNA: TGCAGTGCTAGTACTGGACAGGCAATCGGCTACACCTTC.

The genes are TRBV19 and TRBJ1-2; D possibly corresponds to TRBD1 (6 bases). From germline, CDR1 is LNHDA and CDR2 SQIVND (reference sequence). Deletions cut 8 bases from V and 4 bases from J, with 11 bases between. The length of the CDR3 is 12 residues. The CDR3 is CASSGQFYGYTF. The DNA for the CDR3 is TGTGCCAGTTCAGGACAGTTCTATGGCTACACCTTC.

The rearrangement joins TRBV6-5 to TRBJ1-1; possibly TRBD1 for D (5 bases). V was trimmed by 6 bases and J by 2 bases, leaving 13 bases between them. CDR3 length: 14 residues. CDR1 and CDR2 from the germline V gene are MNHEY and SVGAGI. CDR3 sequence (DNA): TGTGCCAGCAGGTTGGGGCAGGGCAACACTGAAGCTTTCTTT. Translated, it gives CASRLGQGNTEAFF.

The chain is built from TRBV9 and TRBJ2-3; D gene unclear. Germline CDR1 is SGDLS and CDR2 is YYNGEE. V was cut by 0 bases and J by 0 bases, with 11 bases left in between. The CDR3 has 16 residues. In nucleotides, the CDR3 is TGTGCCAGCAGCGTAGCTGGCGGAGCGAGCACAGATACGCAGTATTTT. Its protein product is CASSVAGGASTDTQYF. Full variable domain (missing parts from reference TRBV9 and TRBJ2-3): DSGVTQTPKHLITATGQRVTLRCSPRSGDLSVYWYQQSLDQGLQFLIQYYNGEERAKGNILERFSAQQFPDLHSELNLSSLELGDSALYFCASSVAGGASTDTQYFGPGTRLTVL.

V gene TRBV9 combines with J gene TRBJ1-3; 7 bases match TRBD1. V shed 4 bases and J 5 bases; nucleotides not matched to a gene: 12. The CDR3 totals 16 residues. The germline V gene has CDR1 SGDLS and CDR2 YYNGEE. CDR3: CASSPDPGQSRNTIYF. The CDR3 bases are TGTGCCAGCAGCCCCGACCCGGGACAGAGCCGAAACACCATATATTTT. The entire variable domain, with the rest obtained from reference TRBV9 and TRBJ1-3, is as follows: DSGVTQTPKHLITATGQRVTLRCSPRSGDLSVYWYQQSLDQGLQFLIQYYNGEERAKGNILERFSAQQFPDLHSELNLSSLELGDSALYFCASSPDPGQSRNTIYFGEGSWLTVV.

V is TRBV9 and J is TRBJ2-7; 7 bases are shared with TRBD1. The germline V gene encodes CDR1 SGDLS and CDR2 YYNGEE. J lost 0 bases, V lost 3 bases, and 0 bases had no gene match. The CDR3 length is 13 residues. The CDR3 DNA is TGTGCCAGCAGCGGACAGGGCTCCTACGAGCAGTACTTC. Residues: CASSGQGSYEQYF.

In regard to this clone: An end of the junction differs from the germline gene, which may be a read error. This sequence joins TRBV7-7 and TRBJ2-2; 10 bases fit TRBD2. CDR1 is SSHAT and CDR2 is FNYEAQ in the germline V gene (reference sequence). The CDR3 is 15 residues long. The CDR3 DNA sequence: TGTGCTAGCAGCTTAGTTGCTAGCGGGAGCGGGGAGCTGTTTTTT. Protein sequence: CASSLVASGSGELFF.

This clone was detected once. Relative to the germline gene, one junction end is altered; a read error may explain this. The chain couples TRBV25-1 to TRBJ2-1; 10 bases match TRBD2. The CDR3 is made up of 15 amino acids. The germline CDR1 and CDR2 sequences are MGHDK and SYGVNS. This CDR3 reads CVSSEREGSYNEQFF. CDR3 nucleotide sequence: TGTGTCAGCAGTGAGCGGGAGGGGTCCTACAATGAGCAGTTCTTC.

The chain couples TRBV30 to TRBJ1-2; D gene unclear. The ends were cut back, 0 bases at V and 5 bases at J, with 4 bases in the middle. Germline V gives CDR1 GTSNPN, CDR2 SVGIG (reference sequence). The CDR3 is 11 amino acids. As DNA, the CDR3 is TGTGCCTGGAGTGTAGCTTATGGCTACACCTTC. Translating gives CAWSVAYGYTF.